This TCR beta chain comes out of a study of cytomegalovirus exposure and HLA in healthy donors. Study context: The Caucasian-associated ancestry cluster contained 81% of the roughly 400 genotyped donors. Findings and limits, study-wide: There was a cluster of highly shared sequence variants that was likely a sequencing artifact.

About this clone itself: Its antigen is unidentified.

Use of 60 Vbeta and 13 Jbeta primers characterized the PCR. The data were produced by immunoSEQ multiplex PCR, yet TCRdb's version contains in-frame clones alone and is incomplete. The repertoire holds 200,000 or so clones, with more than 75% as singletons. Germline V gives CDR1 MNHEY, CDR2 SVGAGI. There are 14 residues in the CDR3. The receptor comes from a male donor in good health and CMV-seropositive. The V and J genes are TRBV6-5 and TRBJ2-5; D is unresolved. The assigned J gene may be wrong: the sequence end matches TRBJ2-7 better. Sequencing was performed on PBMCs. CDR3 bases: TGTGCCAGCAGCCGACCCGACGGCTACTACGAGCAGTACTTC. Translation: CASSRPDGYYEQYF.